This T cell receptor (beta chain) is from a study of blood T cell repertoires in COVID-19 (dated by TCRdb to between 2020 and 2021). For context, the study as a whole: Collaborator samples came from the United States, Italy and Spain and covered acute and convalescent phases of COVID-19. The repertoires were released in a freely available public database meant as a resource for research on the immune response to SARS-CoV-2. Where available, HLA class I and class II types were taken from metadata supplied by the sample provider and were not determined by assay-based typing. Nearly every sample came with metadata listing a de-identified subject ID, COVID-19 status, age in years and sex. The material from the prospective study consisted of cDNA or gDNA derived from T cells, B-cell-depleted T cells, or PBMCs. The dataset comprised deeply sampled blood TCRbeta repertoires from subjects exposed to, actively infected with, or recovered from COVID-19. Samples were obtained from the ongoing ImmuneRACE study (first 160 participants) and from over 1,000 subjects provided by 6 global collaborators.

CDR1 and CDR2, per the germline V gene (reference sequence), are MNHEY and SMNVEV. Germline trimming amounts to 0 bases on V and 5 bases on J, with 12 as the count of junction bases outside the gene matches. From the cysteine up to the phenylalanine, the CDR3 has a length of 17 residues. The CDR3 DNA has 51 bases and is translated from base 1. This clone was detected only a few times. Its antigen target is currently unknown. No base qualities exist here, and no much larger clone lies one base off it. In Seattle, one collaborating source enrolled patients while the infection was active and tracked those patients longitudinally over the course of disease. The collaborating institutions used their own protocols to collect whole blood in K2EDTA tubes. Collaborator samples were shipped for TCRbeta analysis as frozen whole blood, isolated PBMCs, or DNA extracted from either sample type. TCRbeta CDR3 regions were amplified from genomic DNA using the immunoSEQ Assay, a bias-controlled multiplex PCR. The source study handled its data this way. Nucleated cell counts per sample were estimated from amplification of reference gene primers within the assay. To quantify the absolute abundance of each unique TCRbeta CDR3 rearrangement, sequence reads were collapsed and filtered. Productive Simpson clonality was computed per sample as the square root of Simpson's diversity index over productive rearrangements. The table was pulled from immuneACCESS by TCRdb, which kept in-frame rearrangements only. Such tables lose some clones; where checked, under half of the loss comes from unresolved V genes, and the rest has no known cause. For V, J and clone size, that table is used; D and trimming come from the DNA. For this sample there are 270,000 or so clones; less than 85% appear just once. The ten largest clones add up to around 1.6% of the sample.

The full study reports these points: Clinical and demographic metadata were provided uncurated, with the amount varying by source and participant.

This TCR was sampled from a human donor with COVID-19, enrolled during active disease. The donor label of this sample is uncertain. The rearrangement combines TRBV27 with TRBJ1-1; 7 central nucleotides agree with TRBD1. Sample: peripheral blood. The nucleotide sequence reads TGTGCCAGCAGTTTATCGAATTGGGCAGGGGGTGAAACTGAAGCTTTCTTT. Translation gives CASSLSNWAGGETEAFF.